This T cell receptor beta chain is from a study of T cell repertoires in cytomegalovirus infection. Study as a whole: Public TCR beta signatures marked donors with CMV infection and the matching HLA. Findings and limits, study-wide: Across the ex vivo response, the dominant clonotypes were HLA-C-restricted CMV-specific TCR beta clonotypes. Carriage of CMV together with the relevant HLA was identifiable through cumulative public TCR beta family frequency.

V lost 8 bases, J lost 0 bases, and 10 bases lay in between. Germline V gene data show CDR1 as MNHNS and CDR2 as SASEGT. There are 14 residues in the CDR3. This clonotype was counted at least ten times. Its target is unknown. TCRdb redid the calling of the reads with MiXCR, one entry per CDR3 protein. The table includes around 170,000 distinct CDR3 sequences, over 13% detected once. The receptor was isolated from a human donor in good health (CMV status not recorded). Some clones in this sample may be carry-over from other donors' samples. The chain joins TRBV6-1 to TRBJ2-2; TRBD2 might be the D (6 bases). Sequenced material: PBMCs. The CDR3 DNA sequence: TGTGCCAGCGGGGGGAGCTCGAACACCGGGGAGCTGTTTTTT. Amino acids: CASGGSSNTGELFF.